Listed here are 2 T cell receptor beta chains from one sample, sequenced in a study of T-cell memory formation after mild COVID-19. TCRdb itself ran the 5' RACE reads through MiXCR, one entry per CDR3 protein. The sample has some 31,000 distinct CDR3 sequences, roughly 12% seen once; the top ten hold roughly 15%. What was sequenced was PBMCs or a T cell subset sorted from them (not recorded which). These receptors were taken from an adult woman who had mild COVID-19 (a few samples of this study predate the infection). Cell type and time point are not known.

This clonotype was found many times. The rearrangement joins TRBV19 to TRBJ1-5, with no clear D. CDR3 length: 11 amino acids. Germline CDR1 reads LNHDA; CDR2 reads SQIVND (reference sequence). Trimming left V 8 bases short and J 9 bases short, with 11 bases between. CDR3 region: CASGPSGPQHF. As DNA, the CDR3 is TGTGCCAGTGGCCCCTCCGGGCCCCAGCATTTT.

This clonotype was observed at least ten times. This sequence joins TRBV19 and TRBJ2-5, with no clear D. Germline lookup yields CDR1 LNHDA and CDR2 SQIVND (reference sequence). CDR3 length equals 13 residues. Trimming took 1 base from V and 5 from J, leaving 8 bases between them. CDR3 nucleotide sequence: TGTGCCAGTAGTATAGGGGTATCGGAGACCCAGTACTTC. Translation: CASSIGVSETQYF. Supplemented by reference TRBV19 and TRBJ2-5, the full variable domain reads DGGITQSPKYLFRKEGQNVTLSCEQNLNHDAMYWYRQDPGQGLRLIYYSQIVNDFQKGDIAEGYSVSREKKESFPLTVTSAQKNPTAFYLCASSIGVSETQYFGPGTRLLVL.